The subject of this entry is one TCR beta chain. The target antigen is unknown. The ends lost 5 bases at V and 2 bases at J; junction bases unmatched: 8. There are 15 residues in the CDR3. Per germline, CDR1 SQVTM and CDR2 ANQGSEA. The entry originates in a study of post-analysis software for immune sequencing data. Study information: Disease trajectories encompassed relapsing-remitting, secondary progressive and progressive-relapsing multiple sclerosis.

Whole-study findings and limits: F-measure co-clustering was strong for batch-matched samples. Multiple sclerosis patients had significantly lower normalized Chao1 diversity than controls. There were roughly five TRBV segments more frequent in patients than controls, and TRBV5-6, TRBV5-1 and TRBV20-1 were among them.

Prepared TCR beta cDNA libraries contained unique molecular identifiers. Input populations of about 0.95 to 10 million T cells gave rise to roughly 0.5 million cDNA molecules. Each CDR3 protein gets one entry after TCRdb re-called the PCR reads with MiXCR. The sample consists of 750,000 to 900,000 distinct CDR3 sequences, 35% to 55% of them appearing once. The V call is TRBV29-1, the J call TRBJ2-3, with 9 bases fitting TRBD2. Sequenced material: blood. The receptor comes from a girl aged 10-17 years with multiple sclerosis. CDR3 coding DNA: TGCAGCGTTCCCATGCGGGAGGGATACACAGATACGCAGTATTTT. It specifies CSVPMREGYTDTQYF.